A single TCR beta chain is shown here with its context. The sample belongs to a study of blood T cell repertoires in COVID-19. Background on the study: Specimens from acute and convalescent COVID-19 originated in the United States, Italy and Spain. Sample material is recorded as cDNA or gDNA derived from T cells, B-cell-depleted T cells, or PBMCs.

In the study's own analysis: From reference gene primer amplification, estimates of nucleated cell counts were derived. Profiled with immunoSEQ multiplex PCR; TCRdb holds only in-frame clones, not every one. The DNA gave D and trimming, while V, J and clone size come from that table. The sample consists of 75,000 to 90,000 clones, roughly 87% of them appearing once. This receptor was obtained from a woman in her fifties or sixties in a cohort sampled during active COVID-19. The specimen sequenced was peripheral blood.

In nucleotides, the CDR3 is TGCGCCAGCAGCCCGGGGGACGGGTCCCAAGAGACCCAGTACTTC. This encodes CASSPGDGSQETQYF. V usage is TRBV5-1 and J usage is TRBJ2-5; possible D gene TRBD2, 6 bases. This CDR3 has 15 residues. The V and J ends lost 4 bases and 1 base respectively, with 14 bases between them. CDR1 SGHRS and CDR2 YFSETQ come from the germline V gene.